The source of this T cell receptor beta chain is a study of PD-1 blockade in classical Hodgkin lymphoma. Time point specified: cycle 4 day 1 (C4D1), after 6 weeks of nivolumab. Every patient had relapsed following autologous stem cell transplantation, and cohorts differed in brentuximab vedotin exposure. Best responses fell into complete response, partial response or progressive disease. Notes on the study in general: Later analyses included only patients treated at least 1 year post-ASCT.

About this clone: The antigen is not known.

Sequenced by immunoSEQ multiplex PCR; TCRdb stores in-frame clones only, minus some. The table shows under 45,000 clones, with roughly 65% occurring only once. Germline values: CDR1 MNHEY, CDR2 SMNVEV (reference sequence). V lost 6 bases and J 6 bases, leaving 8 bases between the germline ends. The CDR3 spans 12 residues. The clonotype originates from a human donor with classical Hodgkin lymphoma. The chain is built from TRBV27 and TRBJ2-2, with no clear D. Sequences were derived from peripheral blood mononuclear cells (PBMCs), sampled before the fourth cycle of nivolumab. CDR3 DNA sequence: TGTGCCAGCAGCCGGGTCCCCGGGGAGCTGTTTTTT. This codes for CASSRVPGELFF.